This T cell receptor (beta chain) was documented in a study of blood T cell repertoires in COVID-19. Study in general: The study drew acute and convalescent COVID-19 samples from the United States, Italy and Spain. PBMCs, B-cell-depleted T cells, or T cells provided the cDNA or gDNA that made up the material.

In the study's own analysis: Quantification of nucleated cells was approximated via reference gene primer amplification. Profiled with immunoSEQ multiplex PCR; TCRdb holds only in-frame clones, not every one. That table supplies the V and J calls and clone size; D and trimming were determined from the DNA. There are roughly 200,000 clones in the sample; about 85% occur only once, and roughly 21% lies in the top ten. This CDR3 is 13 amino acids long. The germline V gene encodes CDR1 SGHTA and CDR2 FQGTGA. Trimming shortened V by 6 bases and J by 4 bases, and 10 bases separated the two germline ends. The TCR was taken from a man in his 60s with active or convalescent COVID-19. The rearrangement joins TRBV7-3 to TRBJ1-3, with D possibly being TRBD1 (6 bases). The specimen sequenced was peripheral blood. DNA for the CDR3: TGTGCCAGCAGTCCGGGGGGCGGAAACACCATATATTTT. Translation gives CASSPGGGNTIYF.